This T cell receptor (beta chain) appears in the sequencing data of a study of cytomegalovirus exposure and HLA in healthy donors. Study results and limitations: Among TCR beta chains, those listed as cytomegalovirus-associated numbered approximately 150. The classifier was said to identify cytomegalovirus status with high specificity and sensitivity.

This clone came up a few times. Its antigen is as yet unknown. Repertoires were generated with immunoSEQ multiplex PCR, while TCRdb's copy carries only in-frame clones and drops some. The sample holds 100,000 to 150,000 clones, approximately 90% seen once. The sample taken for sequencing was PBMCs. The TCR originated in a young woman in good health and CMV-seronegative.

The CDR3 here is CASSEGGGDYNEQFF. In DNA, the CDR3 is TGTGCCAGCAGTGAGGGCGGGGGAGACTACAATGAGCAGTTCTTC. The chain uses TRBV6-4 and TRBJ2-1; 7 bases are shared with TRBD2. This CDR3 is 15 amino acids long. The V gene's germline CDR1 is MRHNA and CDR2 SNTAGT. With V trimmed by 3 bases and J by 3 bases, 5 bases remained unmatched.